Following are 14 T cell receptor beta chains from one sample sequenced in a study of T cell repertoires in cytomegalovirus infection. TCRdb reanalysed the reads using MiXCR and keeps one entry per CDR3 protein. The table lists more than 650,000 distinct CDR3 sequences, roughly 35% of them singletons. Sequenced sample: PBMCs. The receptors shown here come from a human donor in good health (CMV status not recorded). Some clones in this sample may be carry-over from other donors' samples.

The chain couples TRBV29-1 to TRBJ2-5; a weak D match, TRBD2 (6 bases). Trimming stripped 1 base from V and 5 bases from J, with 20 bases between. CDR1 SQVTM and CDR2 ANQGSEA come from the germline V gene. The CDR3 extends over 16 amino acids. CDR3 amino acids: CSVEVLFGGVPETQYF. The CDR3 coding sequence is TGCAGCGTTGAAGTTCTTTTTGGAGGGGTTCCGGAGACCCAGTACTTC.

This clonotype has a handful of counts. V and J are TRBV6-6 and TRBJ2-7; D is uncertain. CDR3 size: 14 residues. CDR1 is MNHNY, CDR2 SVGAGI, per germline (reference sequence). The V end was cut by 0 bases, the J end by 2 bases, with 8 bases between. CDR3 coding DNA: TGTGCCAGCAGTTACTCCCAGGACCCCTACGAGCAGTACTTC. It specifies CASSYSQDPYEQYF.

This rearrangement joins TRBV19 to TRBJ2-2, with D maybe TRBD1 (6 bases). Germline V gene sequence: CDR1 LNHDA, CDR2 SQIVND (reference sequence). This CDR3 has 20 amino acids. V lost 2 bases to trimming and J lost 1 base, with 23 bases between them. The CDR3 region has the DNA TGTGCCAGTAGTATAACCCCACGGGCAGGGGCAGTGGTGAACACCGGGGAGCTGTTTTTT. This gives the protein CASSITPRAGAVVNTGELFF.

This clonotype was detected once. The gene calls are TRBV4-1 and TRBJ1-4, with D possibly TRBD1 on 5 matching bases. This CDR3 has 16 amino acids. V was shortened by 2 bases and J by 4 bases, with 14 bases between the two germline ends. CDR1 MGHRA and CDR2 YSYEKL come from the germline V gene. Written as DNA, the CDR3 is TGCGCCAGCAGCCAATACCCGGGACGGCTTAATGAAAAACTGTTTTTT. It codes for CASSQYPGRLNEKLFF.

This sequence joins TRBV6-2 or TRBV6-3 and TRBJ1-5; a possible D gene is TRBD1 (5 bases). Germline loops: CDR1 MNHEY, CDR2 SVGEGT. This CDR3 is 13 amino acids long. With 5 bases removed from V and 7 bases from J, the gap between germline ends came to 12 bases. The CDR3 DNA follows: TGTGCCAGCAGTAGGTCAGCAGGGCAGCCCCAGCATTTT. This translates into CASSRSAGQPQHF.

The chain couples TRBV27 to TRBJ2-3; D is possibly TRBD2 (6 bases). The CDR3 is 17 amino acids. In germline, CDR1 is MNHEY, CDR2 SMNVEV (reference sequence). Trimming left V 3 bases short and J 0 bases short, with 16 bases between. CDR3 in DNA: TGTGCCAGCAGTTTGGACTATCCTCAGACTAGCACAGATACGCAGTATTTT. Translation: CASSLDYPQTSTDTQYF.

The chain carries TRBV19 and TRBJ2-1; 8 positions agree with TRBD2. There are 13 residues in the CDR3. V was pared by 5 bases and J by 9 bases, with 6 bases of the junction left unmatched. Germline CDR1 and CDR2: LNHDA and SQIVND (reference sequence). The CDR3 spells CASSPGLVFEQFF. The DNA of the CDR3 is TGTGCCAGTAGTCCGGGACTAGTTTTTGAGCAGTTCTTC.

The rearrangement joins TRBV14 to TRBJ1-2; D is unclear. This CDR3 spans 15 amino acids. Per the germline V gene, CDR1 is SGHDN and CDR2 is FVKESK. V lost 4 bases and J lost 0, with 12 bases in between. This chain's CDR3 is CASSPSIISNYGYTF. CDR3 nucleotides: TGTGCCAGCAGCCCATCTATAATCTCTAACTATGGCTACACCTTC.

In the case of this clonotype: The CDR3 ends on some other residue instead of the conserved phenylalanine or tryptophan, so this is likely a read error. The chain employs TRBV28 and TRBJ1-2; TRBD1 agrees at 10 bases. V lost 0 bases to trimming and J lost 7 bases; unmatched junction nucleotides: 5. CDR3 length: 15 residues. Looked up from germline, CDR1 is MDHEN and CDR2 is SYDVKM. The CDR3 reads CASSLWGQGKSGYTL. CDR3 nucleotides: TGTGCCAGCAGTTTATGGGGACAGGGGAAGAGTGGCTACACCTTA.

This clonotype was seen only a few times. The genes are TRBV15 and TRBJ1-1; no definite D call. The CDR3 has 14 residues. V was cut by 0 bases and J by 3 bases, with 8 bases left in between. Germline CDR1 is LNHNV and CDR2 is YYDKDF (reference sequence). The CDR3, as DNA: TGTGCCACCAGCAGAGATTTTACGGACACTGAAGCTTTCTTT. Protein: CATSRDFTDTEAFF.

This rearrangement joins TRBV12-3 or TRBV12-4 to TRBJ1-3; D possibly corresponds to TRBD1 (6 bases). The germline V and J ends were trimmed by 3 bases and 7 bases, with 16 bases remaining between them. The CDR3 consists of 15 residues. The CDR3 DNA follows: TGTGCCAGCAGTTTGGTACAGGGCGTTTGGAACACCATATATTTT. This sequence encodes CASSLVQGVWNTIYF.

A word on this clonotype: The germline gene is not matched at one end of the junction; a read error may be the cause. The rearrangement uses TRBV4-3 and TRBJ2-7; no definite D call. The CDR3 is made up of 17 amino acids. Germline V gene lookup returns CDR1 LGHNA and CDR2 YSLEER. As DNA, the CDR3 is TGCGCCAACAGCCAAGAAGCCCCAGACATACCCTCCTACGAGCAGTACTTC. Translating gives CANSQEAPDIPSYEQYF.

The rearrangement uses TRBV27 and TRBJ2-6; D is uncertain. Germline CDR1 and CDR2: MNHEY and SMNVEV (reference sequence). V was clipped by 4 bases and J by 0 bases, with 16 bases between them. The CDR3 totals 18 residues. DNA of the CDR3: TGTGCCAGCAGTTATCAACAAACTACCATCTCTGGGGCCAACGTCCTGACTTTC. This gives the protein CASSYQQTTISGANVLTF. The variable domain in full, completed from reference TRBV27 and TRBJ2-6, reads EAQVTQNPRYLITVTGKKLTVTCSQNMNHEYMSWYRQDPGLGLRQIYYSMNVEVTDKGDVPEGYKVSRKEKRNFPLILESPSPNQTSLYFCASSYQQTTISGANVLTFGAGSRLTVL.

Remarks on this clonotype: The CDR3 carries no conserved terminal phenylalanine or tryptophan, so it likely arises from a read error. Written as DNA, the CDR3 is TGTGCCAGCAGTCTCGGGACAGGGTATGAGCAGTTCTTA. Protein: CASSLGTGYEQFL. The chain has TRBV27 and TRBJ2-1; the match to TRBD1 covers 9 bases. This CDR3 comprises 13 residues. Germline assignment: CDR1 MNHEY and CDR2 SMNVEV (reference sequence). The junction had 4 bases not matched to a gene; V was cut back by 5 bases and J by 8 bases.